A single sample is the source of the 28 T cell receptor beta chains below, sequenced in a study of shared T cell receptors in the human thymus. Assay: immunoSEQ multiplex PCR; the TCRdb copy retains only in-frame clones and omits some. The repertoire holds more than 550,000 clones, with approximately 85% as singletons. This sample was shared with a second study, whose subject was human thymus T cells.

The source material was thymocytes. These receptors originate from a girl in the first two years of life with a congenital heart defect.

The CDR3 region is CASSGRDKINEQFF. The CDR3 bases are TGTGCCAGCAGCGGACGGGACAAGATCAATGAGCAGTTCTTC. This chain joins TRBV9 and TRBJ2-1; the D gene is possibly TRBD1 (6 bases). V shed 3 bases and J shed 6 bases, with 13 bases lying between them. The CDR3 spans 14 residues. Looked up from germline, CDR1 is SGDLS and CDR2 is YYNGEE.

This sequence joins TRBV11-2 and TRBJ1-2, with D perhaps matching TRBD1 (6 bases). Germline CDR1 reads SGHAT; CDR2 reads FQNNGV. V lost 4 bases, J lost 4 bases, and 16 bases lay in between. The CDR3 has 15 amino acids. CDR3 loop: CASSSNLGAPYGYTF. The CDR3 DNA sequence: TGTGCCAGCAGCTCGAATCTGGGGGCTCCCTATGGCTACACCTTC.

The chain joins TRBV2 to TRBJ2-1; 10 bases align to TRBD2. CDR3 length: 14 residues. The J segment lost 4 bases and the V segment lost 7 bases, leaving 4 bases of the junction unmatched. Germline CDR1 SNHLY, CDR2 FYNNEI. This CDR3 reads CASTVAGGYNEQFF. CDR3 in DNA: TGTGCCAGCACGGTAGCGGGGGGATACAATGAGCAGTTCTTC.

J is TRBJ1-4 and V is TRBV14; no firm D call. Germline CDR1 is SGHDN and CDR2 is FVKESK. The length of the CDR3 is 15 residues. The ends were cut back, 2 bases at V and 5 bases at J, with 12 bases in the middle. The CDR3 sequence is CASSQRLTRNEKLFF. The CDR3 bases are TGTGCCAGCAGCCAACGATTAACCAGGAATGAAAAACTGTTTTTT.

J is TRBJ1-6 and V is TRBV10-3; possibly TRBD1 for D (6 bases). Trimming pared 6 bases from V and 9 bases from J, leaving 24 bases between. CDR1 and CDR2 from the germline V gene are ENHRY and SYGVKD. CDR3 length: 17 amino acids. The CDR3, as DNA: TGTGCCATCAGGGGAGAACAGGGTCCGCTTTTTGGTTCACCCCTCCACTTT. This sequence encodes CAIRGEQGPLFGSPLHF.

V gene TRBV11-2 combines with J gene TRBJ2-1; 11 bases fit TRBD2. CDR3 size: 16 residues. V gave up 5 bases and J gave up 5 bases; unmatched junction bases: 8. The germline gives CDR1 SGHAT, CDR2 FQNNGV. The CDR3 here is CASSPLPTSGDNEQFF. Written as DNA, the CDR3 is TGTGCCAGCAGCCCACTACCGACTAGCGGGGACAATGAGCAGTTCTTC.

The V call is TRBV7-8, the J call TRBJ2-7; 11 bases align to TRBD1. In germline, CDR1 is SGHVS, CDR2 FQNEAQ. This CDR3 is 18 amino acids long. The V and J ends lost 5 bases and 4 bases, in that order; junction bases with no gene match: 16. For the CDR3, the DNA is TGTGCCAGCAGCCCGATGCGGTATAGGACAGGGGGCGCATACGAGCAGTACTTC. Translating gives CASSPMRYRTGGAYEQYF.

Points on this clone: In the same sample, other DNA sequences code for this CDR3. The V gene is TRBV20-1, the J gene TRBJ2-2; D is unresolved. This CDR3 has 11 residues. Looked up from germline, CDR1 is DFQATT and CDR2 is SNEGSKA (reference sequence). Trimming removed 2 bases at V and 7 bases at J, with 5 bases between. CDR3 coding DNA: TGCAGTGCTAGACGCGGCGGGGAGCTGTTTTTT. It yields the protein CSARRGGELFF.

The chain joins TRBV9 to TRBJ1-6; 9 positions match TRBD1. The CDR3 loop spans 18 amino acids. The V and J ends lost 0 bases and 4 bases, in that order; junction bases with no gene match: 8. Germline V gene lookup returns CDR1 SGDLS and CDR2 YYNGEE. CDR3 sequence: CASSVARDRASYNSPLHF. CDR3 bases: TGTGCCAGCAGCGTAGCTCGGGACAGGGCGTCATATAATTCACCCCTCCACTTT.

V usage is TRBV11-2 and J usage is TRBJ2-3; the D gene is possibly TRBD1 (5 bases). Germline-derived CDR1 and CDR2 are SGHAT and FQNNGV. This CDR3 region has 17 residues. The V and J ends lost 4 bases and 1 base respectively, with 18 bases between them. CDR3 residues: CASSSKDQGVRTDTQYF. Here the CDR3 DNA reads TGTGCCAGCAGCTCAAAAGATCAGGGTGTCCGCACAGATACGCAGTATTTT. The whole variable domain, remainder taken from reference TRBV11-2 and TRBJ2-3, is EAGVAQSPRYKIIEKRQSVAFWCNPISGHATLYWYQQILGQGPKLLIQFQNNGVVDDSQLPKDRFSAERLKGVDSTLKIQPAKLEDSAVYLCASSSKDQGVRTDTQYFGPGTRLTVL.

The chain joins TRBV5-1 to TRBJ1-1; unclear D gene. The CDR3 spans 15 residues. The V gene lost 4 bases and the J gene lost 0 bases, with 13 bases spanning the gap. CDR1 is SGHRS and CDR2 is YFSETQ in the germline V gene. CDR3 nucleotides: TGCGCCAGCAGCCCGACACGAACCTTGAACACTGAAGCTTTCTTT. Protein sequence: CASSPTRTLNTEAFF.

The rearrangement links TRBV7-8 to TRBJ2-1; unclear D gene. The CDR3 sequence is 18 residues long. V lost 2 bases to trimming and J lost 0 bases, with 17 bases between them. Germline assignment: CDR1 SGHVS and CDR2 FQNEAQ. The CDR3 here is CASSLWAQLKSSYNEQFF. CDR3 in DNA: TGTGCCAGCAGCTTATGGGCCCAGCTTAAGAGCTCCTACAATGAGCAGTTCTTC.

The chain has TRBV5-1 and TRBJ1-1; TRBD1 is a possible D gene (6 bases). CDR3 size: 16 residues. V was cut by 7 bases and J by 4 bases, with 23 bases left in between. Germline CDR1 SGHRS, CDR2 YFSETQ. The CDR3 nucleotides are TGCGCCAGCCATGGCCAGACGGGGGGGCTAGGCACTGAAGCTTTCTTT. Translation gives CASHGQTGGLGTEAFF.

The chain combines TRBV4-3 with TRBJ1-2; no clear D gene. The CDR3 runs to 14 residues. Germline loops: CDR1 LGHNA, CDR2 YSLEER. V lost 1 base and J lost 6, with 12 bases in between. This CDR3 is CASSQGAGINGYTF. The DNA of the CDR3 is TGCGCCAGCAGCCAAGGGGCGGGGATTAATGGCTACACCTTC.

This chain joins TRBV5-6 and TRBJ2-4; 7 bases are shared with TRBD1. Germline CDR1 is SGHDT and CDR2 is YYEEEE. V was pared by 4 bases and J by 0 bases, with 16 bases of the junction left unmatched. The CDR3 length is 19 residues. DNA of the CDR3: TGTGCCAGCAGCGGATCGACAGGGAGAGAGCCGGTAGCCAAAAACATTCAGTACTTC. Translated, it gives CASSGSTGREPVAKNIQYF.

In the case of this clone: At the DNA level, this CDR3 is encoded by other sequences in the same sample as well. This rearrangement joins TRBV4-1 to TRBJ2-7, with 8 bases lining up with TRBD1. The trim removed 4 bases at V and 4 bases at J, leaving 3 bases unmatched. Germline assignment: CDR1 MGHRA and CDR2 YSYEKL. The CDR3 is 13 amino acids. Written as DNA, the CDR3 is TGCGCCAGCAGCCGGGACAGGACTTACGAGCAGTACTTC. Encoded protein: CASSRDRTYEQYF.

This sequence joins TRBV4-2 and TRBJ1-3, with D possibly TRBD1 on 6 matching bases. Germline CDR1 is LGHNA and CDR2 is YNFKEQ. The CDR3 has 15 residues. Trimming cost V 0 bases and J 1 base, with 7 bases left between them. The CDR3 DNA reads TGTGCCAGCAGCCAAGAGAGGGGGTCTGGAAACACCATATATTTT. This sequence encodes CASSQERGSGNTIYF.

J is TRBJ2-1 and V is TRBV5-1, with D possibly matching TRBD2 (7 bases). The germline V and J ends were trimmed by 2 bases and 8 bases, with 17 bases remaining between them. The CDR3 totals 15 residues. Germline V lookup: CDR1 SGHRS, CDR2 YFSETQ. The CDR3: CASSFGLGGRDEQFF. CDR3 nucleotide sequence: TGCGCCAGCAGCTTCGGACTAGGGGGGCGCGATGAGCAGTTCTTC.

The chain recombines TRBV4-1 with TRBJ1-5; D remains unclear. The length of the CDR3 is 18 residues. The germline CDR1 and CDR2 sequences are MGHRA and YSYEKL. Between the trimmed V and J ends, which lost 3 bases and 2 bases, there was a span of 20 bases. CDR3 residues: CASSQEVSASGGNQPQHF. As DNA, the CDR3 is TGCGCCAGCAGCCAGGAGGTATCGGCGTCCGGGGGCAATCAGCCCCAGCATTTT.

The chain recombines TRBV7-6 with TRBJ2-2; 7 bases are shared with TRBD2. CDR1 is SGHVS, CDR2 FNYEAQ, per germline. After removal of 1 base from V and 1 base from J, the junction contained 9 bases not matched to a gene. The CDR3 is 18 residues long. The CDR3 region has the DNA TGTGCCAGCAGCTTAGGGGTCCGTCTAGCGGAGAACACCGGGGAGCTGTTTTTT. Protein: CASSLGVRLAENTGELFF.

The chain links TRBV28 to TRBJ1-1; 9 bases line up with TRBD1. The CDR3 spans 18 residues. V was clipped by 3 bases and J by 0 bases; unmatched bases: 11. Per germline, CDR1 MDHEN and CDR2 SYDVKM. The CDR3 DNA reads as TGTGCCAGCAGTTTCGCGGGACAGGGACCACTCATGAACACTGAAGCTTTCTTT. Its protein product is CASSFAGQGPLMNTEAFF.

The chain carries TRBV9 and TRBJ1-1; the match to TRBD1 covers 8 bases. The CDR3 spans 16 residues. V shed 3 bases and J 7 bases; nucleotides not matched to a gene: 14. Germline CDR1 is SGDLS and CDR2 is YYNGEE. The DNA for the CDR3 is TGTGCCAGCAGCGCTATGCGACAGGGGATGTGGGATGAAGCTTTCTTT. Protein: CASSAMRQGMWDEAFF.

This clone is a singleton in its sample. This chain uses TRBV2 with TRBJ2-7, with D possibly matching TRBD2 (6 bases). Per the germline V gene, CDR1 is SNHLY and CDR2 is FYNNEI. With 6 bases removed from V and 1 base from J, the gap between germline ends came to 19 bases. This CDR3 region has 16 residues. The DNA of the CDR3 is TGTGCCAGCAGAGATCCCTTGGCGGGAAGGTCCTACGAGCAGTACTTC. It codes for CASRDPLAGRSYEQYF.

The chain couples TRBV18 to TRBJ1-3, with 9 bases lining up with TRBD1. This CDR3 is 19 amino acids long. J lost 2 bases, V lost 4 bases, and 15 bases had no gene match. CDR1 is KGHSH, CDR2 LQKENI, per germline. The CDR3 DNA sequence: TGTGCCAGCTCACATGGACGGGGGACAGGGAGGTACCCTGGAAACACCATATATTTT. Its translation: CASSHGRGTGRYPGNTIYF.

This chain connects TRBV7-2 to TRBJ2-1; TRBD1 agrees at 8 bases. The CDR3 has 17 amino acids. V shed 4 bases, J shed 7 bases, and the junction held 15 bases outside the gene matches. The V gene's germline CDR1 is SGHTA and CDR2 FQGNSA. CDR3 in DNA: TGTGCCAGCAGCTGCCCGGGACAGGCCCCTTCTTGGAATGAGCAGTTCTTC. It translates to CASSCPGQAPSWNEQFF.

The V call is TRBV6-6, the J call TRBJ2-3; the D gene is possibly TRBD2 (6 bases). Germline lookup yields CDR1 MNHNY and CDR2 SVGAGI (reference sequence). Deletions cut 4 bases from V and 3 bases from J, with 14 bases between. CDR3 length: 15 residues. The CDR3 DNA follows: TGTGCCAGCAGTTTGCACGGGGGATTAACAGATACGCAGTATTTT. Translating gives CASSLHGGLTDTQYF.

This rearrangement joins TRBV4-3 to TRBJ1-1, with D uncertain. Trimming left V 2 bases short and J 3 bases short, with 13 bases between. The CDR3 totals 15 residues. Germline lookup yields CDR1 LGHNA and CDR2 YSLEER. CDR3: CASSQWRVLDTEAFF. CDR3 in DNA: TGCGCCAGCAGCCAATGGAGGGTGCTTGACACTGAAGCTTTCTTT.

The rearrangement links TRBV28 to TRBJ2-2, with 9 positions matching TRBD1. V lost 3 bases to trimming and J lost 3 bases; unmatched junction nucleotides: 5. The length of the CDR3 is 16 residues. CDR1 and CDR2 from the germline V gene are MDHEN and SYDVKM. This CDR3 reads CASSFRDRVDTGELFF. CDR3 bases: TGTGCCAGCAGTTTCCGGGACAGGGTGGACACCGGGGAGCTGTTTTTT. The full variable domain, in which reference TRBV28 and TRBJ2-2 provide the parts outside the CDR3, is DVKVTQSSRYLVKRTGEKVFLECVQDMDHENMFWYRQDPGLGLRLIYFSYDVKMKEKGDIPEGYSVSREKKERFSLILESASTNQTSMYLCASSFRDRVDTGELFFGEGSRLTVL.